The clone carrying this T cell receptor beta chain has a count of ten or more. Its matching antigen is unknown. CDR3 length: 14 amino acids. V lost 1 base and J lost 2, with 10 bases in between. Germline V lookup: CDR1 SQVTM, CDR2 ANQGSEA. The data stem from a study of T-cell reconstitution after alpha-beta-depleted transplantation in children. Regarding the study as a whole: Some patients showed high day-60 TCRbeta diversity, which derived from surviving recipient T cells and thymic progenitors.

Preparation of the TCRbeta library was carried out with unique molecular identifiers. In TCRdb, the PCR reads were re-called with MiXCR into one record per CDR3 protein. The table records tens of thousands of distinct CDR3 sequences, under 6.5% of them present only once. The receptor comes from a female patient aged 2-15 years who had a stem cell transplant for aplastic anemia, so the T cells may come from the graft donor. This chain links TRBV29-1 with TRBJ2-3, with a weak D call TRBD1 (5 bases). The starting material was PBMCs, mostly from graft donor cells, obtained 60 days after TCRalphabeta/CD19-depleted stem cell transplant. The CDR3 loop reads CSVEVSRATDTQYF. DNA for the CDR3: TGCAGCGTTGAAGTAAGCAGGGCCACAGATACGCAGTATTTT.